These 22 T cell receptor beta chains originate from one sample sequenced in a study of early T cells in non-severe SARS-CoV-2 infection. TCRdb called the 5' RACE reads again in MiXCR, with one record for every CDR3 protein. The data contain about 80,000 distinct CDR3 sequences, around 15% of them seen just once; the ten biggest clones take up 9.5% to 13%. The specimen sequenced was whole blood. The receptors were sampled from an adult who was a healthcare worker with PCR-confirmed SARS-CoV-2 infection or an uninfected control (not recorded which).

This clonotype came up many times. The genes are TRBV28 and TRBJ2-3, with D possibly TRBD1 on 5 matching bases. The germline V gene encodes CDR1 MDHEN and CDR2 SYDVKM. This CDR3 region has 14 residues. Trimming removed 1 base at V and 4 bases at J, with 9 bases between. CDR3 in amino acids: CASSLLAGPDTQYF. The CDR3 DNA is TGTGCCAGCAGTTTATTGGCAGGGCCAGATACGCAGTATTTT.

This clonotype was observed a handful of times. The gene calls are TRBV10-2 and TRBJ2-1, with TRBD1 identical over 8 bases. Germline trimming cut 7 bases from V and 10 bases from J; bases unmatched to any gene: 6. The CDR3 covers 12 residues. CDR1 and CDR2 (germline): WSHSY, SAAADI. CDR3 DNA sequence: TGCGCCAGCATTGGACAGGGTTTAGAGCAGTTCTTC. Its protein product is CASIGQGLEQFF.

This clonotype was observed a handful of times. The V call is TRBV9, the J call TRBJ2-2, with TRBD1 identical over 7 bases. The CDR3 totals 14 residues. Losses at the gene ends were 3 bases for V and 6 bases for J; bases not matched to a gene: 5. The germline V gene encodes CDR1 SGDLS and CDR2 YYNGEE. The CDR3 region has the DNA TGTGCCAGCAGCGGTACAGGGGCTCCCGGGGAGCTGTTTTTT. As protein: CASSGTGAPGELFF.

This clonotype appeared a few times. The chain links TRBV6-4 to TRBJ2-3; a possible D gene is TRBD2 (6 bases). The CDR3 is 14 residues long. With 3 bases removed from V and 1 base from J, the gap between germline ends came to 8 bases. In germline, CDR1 is MRHNA, CDR2 SNTAGT. The DNA for the CDR3 is TGTGCCAGCAGTGAGACGGGGGGCACAGATACGCAGTATTTT. Translating it yields CASSETGGTDTQYF.

This clonotype was recorded many times. The chain carries TRBV29-1 and TRBJ1-4; D gene uncertain. Germline loops: CDR1 SQVTM, CDR2 ANQGSEA. The V gene lost 7 bases and the J gene lost 5 bases, with 11 bases spanning the gap. The CDR3 spans 12 residues. The CDR3 DNA is TGCAGCGGCAGACTCAGGAATGAAAAACTGTTTTTT. Translating gives CSGRLRNEKLFF.

This clonotype was recorded a few times. The rearrangement links TRBV4-1 to TRBJ2-5; possible D gene TRBD1, 6 bases. V was pared by 0 bases and J by 1 base, with 12 bases between. The CDR3 has 16 amino acids. Germline values: CDR1 MGHRA, CDR2 YSYEKL. CDR3 loop: CASSQDRDTLQETQYF. DNA of the CDR3: TGCGCCAGCAGCCAAGACCGGGACACCCTCCAAGAGACCCAGTACTTC.

The genes are TRBV20-1 and TRBJ1-2; TRBD1 might be the D (5 bases). V was clipped by 5 bases and J by 9 bases, with 19 bases between them. The germline CDR1 and CDR2 sequences are DFQATT and SNEGSKA (reference sequence). The CDR3 runs to 13 residues. CDR3 residues: CSAPAGRPDSYTF. The CDR3 bases are TGCAGTGCTCCTGCGGGGCGTCCGGACAGCTACACCTTC.

The chain uses TRBV7-2 and TRBJ1-5; unclear D gene. This CDR3 is 15 amino acids long. Germline values: CDR1 SGHTA, CDR2 FQGNSA. Trimming removed 0 bases from V and 5 bases from J, with 11 bases in between. The CDR3 reads CASSLAPVPDQPQHF. Here the CDR3 DNA reads TGTGCCAGCAGCTTAGCGCCAGTACCTGATCAGCCCCAGCATTTT.

This clonotype has more than one count but fewer than ten. This sequence joins TRBV28 and TRBJ2-3; tentatively, D is TRBD1 or TRBD2 (5 bases each). The CDR3 extends over 12 amino acids. V lost 6 bases and J lost 6, with 10 bases in between. Looked up from germline, CDR1 is MDHEN and CDR2 is SYDVKM. The CDR3 sequence: CASSRGLDTQYF. CDR3 bases: TGTGCCAGCAGCCGGGGCCTTGATACGCAGTATTTT.

This clonotype occurred a few times. The J gene is TRBJ2-7, the V gene TRBV9; 7 bases match TRBD2. Unmatched junction bases numbered 8, after V lost 2 bases and J lost 3 bases. Germline values: CDR1 SGDLS, CDR2 YYNGEE. The CDR3 spans 15 residues. The DNA for the CDR3 is TGTGCCAGCAGCGTCGATGGACTAGTGAGCTACGAGCAGTACTTC. Translation gives CASSVDGLVSYEQYF.

This clonotype was seen many times. The chain combines TRBV11-3 with TRBJ2-1; the D call may be TRBD1 or TRBD2 (5 bases each). Trimming shortened V by 5 bases and J by 0 bases, and 17 bases separated the two germline ends. Germline V gene data show CDR1 as SGHNT and CDR2 as YENEEA. The CDR3 sequence is 17 residues long. The DNA for the CDR3 is TGTGCCAGCAGCGGGACGAATCGATGGAACTCCTACAATGAGCAGTTCTTC. This sequence encodes CASSGTNRWNSYNEQFF. Full variable domain (remainder filled in from reference TRBV11-3 and TRBJ2-1): EAGVVQSPRYKIIEKKQPVAFWCNPISGHNTLYWYLQNLGQGPELLIRYENEEAVDDSQLPKDRFSAERLKGVDSTLKIQPAELGDSAVYLCASSGTNRWNSYNEQFFGPGTRLTVL.

V usage is TRBV29-1 and J usage is TRBJ2-3; D uncertain. Germline lookup yields CDR1 SQVTM and CDR2 ANQGSEA. The V end lost 5 bases, the J end lost 2 bases, and 11 bases lay between the germline ends. CDR3 size: 13 residues. In DNA, the CDR3 is TGCAGCGTTACACGGGTTTCCACAGATACGCAGTATTTT. Its translation: CSVTRVSTDTQYF.

In this sample, this clonotype turned up many times. This chain uses TRBV12-5 with TRBJ1-1; weak D call: TRBD1 (6 bases). Trimming took off 5 bases at V and 1 base at J, with 14 bases between the two ends. CDR3 length: 15 amino acids. The germline V gene encodes CDR1 LGHNT and CDR2 FRNRAP. CDR3 amino acids: CASGPTGLGNTEAFF. The CDR3, as DNA: TGTGCTAGTGGTCCCACAGGGTTAGGGAACACTGAAGCTTTCTTT.

This clonotype appeared a few times. This rearrangement joins TRBV20-1 to TRBJ1-2, with TRBD1 as a possible D gene (6 bases). Germline loops: CDR1 DFQATT, CDR2 SNEGSKA (reference sequence). The CDR3 is 14 amino acids. Trimming left V 2 bases short and J 4 bases short, with 14 bases between. CDR3 coding DNA: TGCAGTGCTAGAATCCCGGACAGCAGCTATGGCTACACCTTC. Protein sequence: CSARIPDSSYGYTF.

The rearrangement links TRBV4-2 to TRBJ2-5, with D possibly being TRBD2 (7 bases). The V and J ends lost 4 bases and 5 bases respectively, with 23 bases between them. Germline V gene data show CDR1 as LGHNA and CDR2 as YNFKEQ. The CDR3 covers 17 residues. CDR3 in amino acids: CASSRPDLGGGQETQYF. CDR3 coding DNA: TGTGCCAGCAGCCGACCGGATCTAGGGGGGGGCCAGGAGACCCAGTACTTC.

CDR3 bases: TGTGCCAGCAGGACTGGACTAGCGGGGGGCGCAGATACGCAGTATTTT. Translation gives CASRTGLAGGADTQYF. This chain links TRBV2 with TRBJ2-3; 14 nucleotides match TRBD2. V was clipped by 6 bases and J by 4 bases; unmatched bases: 6. CDR3 length equals 16 residues. The germline gives CDR1 SNHLY, CDR2 FYNNEI.

In this sample, this clonotype turned up many times. The chain joins TRBV19 to TRBJ2-1, with D possibly being TRBD2 (6 bases). The ends were cut back, 4 bases at V and 7 bases at J, with 14 bases in the middle. CDR3 length equals 14 residues. The germline CDR1 and CDR2 sequences are LNHDA and SQIVND (reference sequence). This CDR3 reads CASSNPAGRNEQFF. CDR3 DNA: TGTGCCAGTAGTAACCCCGCAGGGAGGAATGAGCAGTTCTTC.

This clonotype was counted a few times. The chain joins TRBV29-1 to TRBJ1-2, with D possibly matching TRBD1 (6 bases). The CDR3 contains 15 residues. The germline V gene has CDR1 SQVTM and CDR2 ANQGSEA. V lost 3 bases and J 3 bases, leaving 17 bases between the germline ends. For the CDR3, the DNA is TGCAGCGTTGATGGGGGCCTCCCTCTATACTATGGCTACACCTTC. This codes for CSVDGGLPLYYGYTF.

This clonotype was detected a few times. This chain's CDR3 is CSATRGGVTDTQYF. Here the CDR3 DNA reads TGCAGTGCTACGCGGGGGGGCGTCACAGATACGCAGTATTTT. This rearrangement joins TRBV20-1 to TRBJ2-3; TRBD2 matches at 9 bases. V lost 4 bases and J lost 2; bases outside the gene matches: 4. The CDR3 has 14 amino acids. Looked up from germline, CDR1 is DFQATT and CDR2 is SNEGSKA (reference sequence).

V gene TRBV18 combines with J gene TRBJ1-1; D might be TRBD1 (6 bases). This CDR3 comprises 14 residues. Germline-derived CDR1 and CDR2 are KGHSH and LQKENI. The V and J ends lost 5 bases and 0 bases respectively, with 10 bases between them. The CDR3 DNA is TGTGCCAGCTCAACCAGGGGCATGAACACTGAAGCTTTCTTT. Protein: CASSTRGMNTEAFF.

This clonotype occurred a few times. This chain joins TRBV3-1 and TRBJ2-5; TRBD2 agrees at 11 bases. The J segment lost 2 bases and the V segment lost 11 bases, leaving 4 bases of the junction unmatched. CDR3 length: 13 amino acids. Per germline, CDR1 LGHDT and CDR2 YNNKEL (reference sequence). As DNA, the CDR3 is TGTGCCTTCCGACTAGCGGGACAAGAGACCCAGTACTTC. Translating it yields CAFRLAGQETQYF.

The rearrangement uses TRBV18 and TRBJ2-7; TRBD2 aligns across 7 bases. The CDR3 spans 16 residues. Germline assignment: CDR1 KGHSH and CDR2 LQKENI. With 3 bases clipped from V and 0 bases from J, the junction kept 8 bases outside the gene matches. The CDR3 reads CASSPPTSRSSYEQYF. The DNA of the CDR3 is TGTGCCAGCTCACCCCCGACTAGCAGATCCTCCTACGAGCAGTACTTC.